Each of the 21 T cell receptor beta chains below was sequenced from the same sample in a study of control samples from healthy donors and cancer patients. TCRdb's table, derived via immunoSEQ multiplex PCR, lists solely in-frame clones and lacks some. The data hold 150,000 or so clones, with around 88% observed a single time. The source material was blood. These receptors all come from a man aged 18 to 30 in good health.

V and J are TRBV11-2 and TRBJ2-2; D is uncertain. Germline V gene data show CDR1 as SGHAT and CDR2 as FQNNGV. V dropped 2 bases and J dropped 5 bases, with 9 bases sitting between them. The CDR3 contains 14 residues. The CDR3 coding sequence is TGTGCCAGCAGCTTAACGGGCTGGACCGGGGAGCTGTTTTTT. The encoded protein is CASSLTGWTGELFF.

The chain joins TRBV19 to TRBJ1-2, with 9 bases fitting TRBD1. The germline V gene has CDR1 LNHDA and CDR2 SQIVND (reference sequence). The CDR3 extends over 14 amino acids. V lost 6 bases, J lost 7 bases, and 9 bases stayed unmatched. The CDR3 here is CASSMGQGVSGYTF. The CDR3 DNA follows: TGTGCCAGTAGCATGGGACAGGGAGTTAGTGGCTACACCTTC.

This CDR3 reads CASSQDLVQQFF. DNA of the CDR3: TGCGCCAGCAGCCAAGATCTGGTGCAGCAGTTCTTC. This rearrangement joins TRBV4-1 to TRBJ2-1; D is unclear. CDR3 length: 12 amino acids. Germline CDR1 and CDR2: MGHRA and YSYEKL. V was clipped by 0 bases and J by 11 bases, with 8 bases between them.

V usage is TRBV7-6 and J usage is TRBJ1-4; D remains ambiguous. The ends were cut back, 6 bases at V and 5 bases at J, with 19 bases in the middle. Looked up from germline, CDR1 is SGHVS and CDR2 is FNYEAQ. There are 16 residues in the CDR3. The CDR3 region is CASSPAQVAGNEKLFF. DNA for the CDR3: TGTGCCAGCAGTCCGGCCCAGGTGGCCGGCAATGAAAAACTGTTTTTT.

The V gene is TRBV30, the J gene TRBJ1-4; TRBD1 might be the D (6 bases). Germline lookup yields CDR1 GTSNPN and CDR2 SVGIG (reference sequence). The CDR3 has 13 residues. The ends were cut back, 6 bases at V and 0 bases at J, with 8 bases in the middle. The CDR3 protein is CACTGPTNEKLFF. CDR3 in DNA: TGTGCCTGTACAGGGCCAACTAATGAAAAACTGTTTTTT.

The V gene is TRBV7-9, the J gene TRBJ2-5, with TRBD2 matching 14 bases. The CDR3 has 16 amino acids. From germline, CDR1 is SEHNR and CDR2 FQNEAQ (reference sequence). V was pared by 6 bases and J by 5 bases, with 8 bases of the junction left unmatched. The CDR3 DNA reads TGTGCCAGCAGACGACTAGCGGGGGGGCCACAGGAGACCCAGTACTTC. It encodes CASRRLAGGPQETQYF.

The genes are TRBV5-5 and TRBJ1-1; D ambiguous. Germline loops: CDR1 SGHKS, CDR2 YYEKEE (reference sequence). The CDR3 extends over 14 amino acids. Trimming cost V 0 bases and J 5 bases, with 11 bases left between them. This CDR3 is CASSLGAIGTEAFF. The CDR3 DNA follows: TGTGCCAGCAGCTTGGGGGCCATCGGTACTGAAGCTTTCTTT.

The sample holds a few counts of this clone. This chain connects TRBV6-4 to TRBJ2-7; perhaps TRBD1 as D (5 bases). This CDR3 comprises 11 residues. Trimming left V 6 bases short and J 3 bases short, with 6 bases between. Germline CDR1 reads MRHNA; CDR2 reads SNTAGT. The CDR3 here is CASRTDYEQYF. In nucleotides, the CDR3 is TGTGCCAGCAGGACAGACTACGAGCAGTACTTC.

This clone was counted only a few times. The chain has TRBV28 and TRBJ1-5, with TRBD1 matching 7 bases. The trim removed 5 bases at V and 3 bases at J, leaving 10 bases unmatched. CDR1 is MDHEN and CDR2 is SYDVKM in the germline V gene. This CDR3 spans 16 amino acids. The CDR3 bases are TGTGCCAGCAGTAACGCAGGGGGAAGAAACAATCAGCCCCAGCATTTT. It is translated as CASSNAGGRNNQPQHF. The variable domain in full, completed from reference TRBV28 and TRBJ1-5, reads DVKVTQSSRYLVKRTGEKVFLECVQDMDHENMFWYRQDPGLGLRLIYFSYDVKMKEKGDIPEGYSVSREKKERFSLILESASTNQTSMYLCASSNAGGRNNQPQHFGDGTRLSIL.

The chain employs TRBV2 and TRBJ2-1; either TRBD1 or TRBD2 may fit D (5 bases each). Between the trimmed V and J ends, which lost 5 bases and 8 bases, there was a span of 16 bases. This CDR3 contains 14 residues. From germline, CDR1 is SNHLY and CDR2 FYNNEI. The CDR3 DNA is TGTGCCAGCAGTCTTAGTTCTCGGGACGATGAGCAGTTCTTC. It codes for CASSLSSRDDEQFF.

This chain's CDR3 is CASRQGNYGYTF. The CDR3 DNA is TGTGCCAGCCGACAGGGAAACTATGGCTACACCTTC. This chain links TRBV6-5 with TRBJ1-2; TRBD1 aligns across 7 bases. Germline V gives CDR1 MNHEY, CDR2 SVGAGI. The V and J ends lost 8 bases and 2 bases, in that order; junction bases with no gene match: 2. CDR3 length: 12 amino acids.

V and J are TRBV7-3 and TRBJ1-1, with 10 positions matching TRBD1. This CDR3 contains 16 residues. Germline assignment: CDR1 SGHTA and CDR2 FQGTGA. The trim removed 2 bases at V and 3 bases at J, leaving 6 bases unmatched. CDR3 in amino acids: CASSLGYGQGDTEAFF. The CDR3 region has the DNA TGTGCCAGCAGCTTAGGGTATGGACAGGGGGACACTGAAGCTTTCTTT.

This clone was counted ten times or more. CDR3 sequence: CASSLGQGFGYTF. The CDR3 bases are TGTGCCAGCAGCTTGGGACAGGGGTTTGGCTACACCTTC. V gene TRBV12-3 or TRBV12-4 combines with J gene TRBJ1-2; 10 bases fit TRBD1. With 6 bases clipped from V and 7 bases from J, the junction kept 5 bases outside the gene matches. The CDR3 is made up of 13 amino acids.

The rearrangement links TRBV28 to TRBJ2-1; D might be TRBD1 (5 bases). Between the trimmed V and J ends, which lost 7 bases and 7 bases, there was a span of 14 bases. Germline V gene sequence: CDR1 MDHEN, CDR2 SYDVKM. This CDR3 comprises 13 residues. CDR3 loop: CASIPGHLNEQFF. The CDR3 region has the DNA TGTGCCAGCATCCCCGGACACCTTAATGAGCAGTTCTTC.

The chain links TRBV29-1 to TRBJ2-3, with 11 nucleotides matching TRBD2. Germline V gene lookup returns CDR1 SQVTM and CDR2 ANQGSEA. V was pared by 6 bases and J by 6 bases, with 11 bases of the junction left unmatched. This CDR3 is built from 15 residues. For the CDR3, the DNA is TGCAGCGTGGGGGGGACTAGCGGTCTTTGGGATACGCAGTATTTT. This sequence encodes CSVGGTSGLWDTQYF.

The rearrangement links TRBV6-5 to TRBJ1-1; D is undetermined. This CDR3 has 13 residues. Germline values: CDR1 MNHEY, CDR2 SVGAGI. With 8 bases removed from V and 4 bases from J, the gap between germline ends came to 14 bases. The CDR3 spells CASLSVVGTEAFF. In DNA, the CDR3 is TGTGCCAGCCTTTCCGTCGTGGGCACTGAAGCTTTCTTT.

This chain joins TRBV10-2 and TRBJ1-2; 8 positions agree with TRBD1. The CDR3 is made up of 15 amino acids. Germline V lookup: CDR1 WSHSY, CDR2 SAAADI. V gave up 0 bases and J gave up 4 bases; unmatched junction bases: 4. The CDR3 reads CASSESPGQGYGYTF. CDR3 nucleotide sequence: TGCGCCAGCAGTGAGTCCCCCGGACAGGGCTATGGCTACACCTTC.

CDR3 residues: CASSFYGGAGNEQFF. CDR3 bases: TGTGCCAGCAGCTTTTACGGGGGGGCGGGCAATGAGCAGTTCTTC. This chain links TRBV5-4 with TRBJ2-1, with TRBD2 matching 8 bases. V lost 2 bases to trimming and J lost 6 bases; unmatched junction nucleotides: 7. CDR3 length equals 15 residues. Germline V CDR1 and CDR2: SGHNT, YYREEE (reference sequence).

This clone was seen only a few times. The chain is built from TRBV7-9 and TRBJ1-4; 7 nucleotides agree with TRBD1. In germline, CDR1 is SEHNR, CDR2 FQNEAQ (reference sequence). V shed 2 bases, J shed 8 bases, and the junction held 5 bases outside the gene matches. This CDR3 is 14 amino acids long. CDR3 region: CASSLTGAGEKLFF. The CDR3 DNA follows: TGTGCCAGCAGCTTAACAGGGGCGGGAGAAAAACTGTTTTTT. The full variable domain, rest sourced from reference TRBV7-9 and TRBJ1-4, is DTGVSQNPRHKITKRGQNVTFRCDPISEHNRLYWYRQTLGQGPEFLTYFQNEAQLEKSRLLSDRFSAERPKGSFSTLEIQRTEQGDSAMYLCASSLTGAGEKLFFGSGTQLSVL.

This clone was recorded a few times. The V call is TRBV4-3, the J call TRBJ1-4; D remains ambiguous. The CDR3 has 14 amino acids. Trimming cost V 0 bases and J 8 bases, with 10 bases left between them. Germline CDR1 and CDR2: LGHNA and YSLEER. DNA for the CDR3: TGCGCCAGCAGCCAAGATATGGCAGCCGAAAAACTGTTTTTT. Protein sequence: CASSQDMAAEKLFF.

The chain joins TRBV5-1 to TRBJ1-6; no definite D call. Germline V gene lookup returns CDR1 SGHRS and CDR2 YFSETQ. The CDR3 is 14 amino acids. The ends were cut back, 0 bases at V and 9 bases at J, with 10 bases in the middle. The CDR3 reads CASSLAGPRSPLHF. CDR3 DNA: TGCGCCAGCAGCTTGGCCGGGCCCCGTTCACCCCTCCACTTT.